The 22 T cell receptor beta chains below were found in one sample sequenced in a study of blood T cell repertoires in COVID-19. Clones were read by immunoSEQ multiplex PCR, and TCRdb kept only the in-frame ones, dropping some. In the table there are around 220,000 clones, about 90% of which are singletons. The source material was peripheral blood. These receptors originate from a man aged 35 to 55 with active or convalescent COVID-19.

This chain connects TRBV30 to TRBJ2-5; the D is unclear. Germline V CDR1 and CDR2: GTSNPN, SVGIG (reference sequence). V was cut by 0 bases and J by 5 bases, with 10 bases left in between. CDR3 length equals 13 residues. CDR3 sequence reads: CAWSVWHLETQYF. CDR3 DNA: TGTGCCTGGAGTGTCTGGCATTTGGAGACCCAGTACTTC.

The J gene is TRBJ2-1, the V gene TRBV5-4, with 11 nucleotides matching TRBD1. CDR1 and CDR2 from the germline V gene are SGHNT and YYREEE (reference sequence). There are 16 residues in the CDR3. The V gene end was trimmed by 3 bases and the J gene end by 8 bases; junction bases not matched to a gene: 10. CDR3 loop: CASSYRTGGASDEQFF. The CDR3 DNA reads as TGTGCCAGCAGCTATAGGACAGGGGGCGCGTCGGATGAGCAGTTCTTC.

In nucleotides, the CDR3 is TGTGCCAGCGGTCCGAGGACTAGCGGGGGGGACTACAATGAGCAGTTCTTC. This sequence encodes CASGPRTSGGDYNEQFF. J is TRBJ2-1 and V is TRBV9, with 15 positions matching TRBD2. V shed 7 bases, J shed 3 bases, and the junction held 8 bases outside the gene matches. CDR3 length: 17 residues. Germline V lookup: CDR1 SGDLS, CDR2 YYNGEE.

V usage is TRBV6-6 and J usage is TRBJ2-7; D perhaps matches TRBD2 (6 bases). V lost 4 bases to trimming and J lost 2 bases, with 12 bases between them. Germline V gene lookup returns CDR1 MNHNY and CDR2 SVGAGI (reference sequence). The CDR3 sequence is 14 residues long. For the CDR3, the DNA is TGTGCCAGCAGTTTGGGGGGTCCCCCCTACGAGCAGTACTTC. Translating gives CASSLGGPPYEQYF.

The chain uses TRBV11-2 and TRBJ2-1; 7 positions match TRBD2. The CDR3 totals 15 residues. V was clipped by 1 base and J by 3 bases; unmatched bases: 3. From germline, CDR1 is SGHAT and CDR2 FQNNGV. CDR3: CASSLGLADYNEQFF. The CDR3 DNA follows: TGTGCCAGCAGCTTAGGGCTAGCGGACTACAATGAGCAGTTCTTC. The full variable domain, with the rest looked up from reference TRBV11-2 and TRBJ2-1, is EAGVAQSPRYKIIEKRQSVAFWCNPISGHATLYWYQQILGQGPKLLIQFQNNGVVDDSQLPKDRFSAERLKGVDSTLKIQPAKLEDSAVYLCASSLGLADYNEQFFGPGTRLTVL.

The chain carries TRBV28 and TRBJ1-1, with TRBD1 matching over 8 bases. CDR1 and CDR2 from the germline V gene are MDHEN and SYDVKM. CDR3 size: 16 residues. V lost 6 bases and J lost 4; bases outside the gene matches: 13. CDR3 sequence (DNA): TGTGCCAGCAGCCAAGGCGGGACAGGTTTGATCACTGAAGCTTTCTTT. Amino acids: CASSQGGTGLITEAFF.

The gene calls are TRBV18 and TRBJ1-5; 9 nucleotides align to TRBD1. The CDR3 covers 14 residues. V shed 4 bases and J 5 bases; nucleotides not matched to a gene: 3. Per the germline V gene, CDR1 is KGHSH and CDR2 is LQKENI. The CDR3 region has the DNA TGTGCCAGCTCACTCCGACAGGGGGATCAGCCCCAGCATTTT. This sequence encodes CASSLRQGDQPQHF.

V usage is TRBV30 and J usage is TRBJ2-7; 13 bases are shared with TRBD2. V lost 5 bases and J lost 7; bases outside the gene matches: 5. Germline lookup yields CDR1 GTSNPN and CDR2 SVGIG (reference sequence). CDR3 size: 13 residues. The CDR3 coding sequence is TGTGCCTGGGCGGGACTAGCGGGACGGGAGCAGTACTTC. The encoded protein is CAWAGLAGREQYF.

V gene TRBV5-4 combines with J gene TRBJ2-1, with 10 bases that match TRBD1. CDR1 and CDR2 from the germline V gene are SGHNT and YYREEE (reference sequence). This CDR3 is built from 18 residues. With V trimmed by 4 bases and J by 5 bases, 15 bases remained unmatched. This chain's CDR3 is CASSLGGTGVVRNNEQFF. DNA for the CDR3: TGTGCCAGCAGCCTGGGTGGGACAGGGGTAGTCCGCAACAATGAGCAGTTCTTC. The variable domain in full, with the rest retrieved from reference TRBV5-4 and TRBJ2-1, is ETGVTQSPTHLIKTRGQQVTLRCSSQSGHNTVSWYQQALGQGPQFIFQYYREEENGRGNFPPRFSGLQFPNYSSELNVNALELDDSALYLCASSLGGTGVVRNNEQFFGPGTRLTVL.

In this sample, this clone turned up once. The chain uses TRBV28 and TRBJ2-7; 9 nucleotides agree with TRBD1. This CDR3 comprises 17 residues. V was pared by 6 bases and J by 1 base, with 13 bases of the junction left unmatched. The V gene's germline CDR1 is MDHEN and CDR2 SYDVKM. CDR3: CASRSPTGGPLSYEQYF. CDR3 nucleotide sequence: TGTGCCAGCAGATCTCCTACAGGGGGCCCGCTTTCCTACGAGCAGTACTTC.

The chain links TRBV5-1 to TRBJ1-4, with 7 bases identical to TRBD1. The CDR3 is made up of 14 amino acids. The V gene's germline CDR1 is SGHRS and CDR2 YFSETQ. Germline trimming cut 4 bases from V and 2 bases from J; bases unmatched to any gene: 2. The CDR3 protein is CASSTTGTNEKLFF. The CDR3 nucleotides read TGCGCCAGCAGCACGACAGGGACTAATGAAAAACTGTTTTTT.

The chain recombines TRBV5-5 with TRBJ1-3; perhaps TRBD1 as D (5 bases). CDR1 and CDR2 (germline): SGHKS, YYEKEE (reference sequence). Trimming took off 5 bases at V and 0 bases at J, with 27 bases between the two ends. CDR3 length: 20 amino acids. The CDR3 spells CASSYRFGLLGPDSGNTIYF. The DNA for the CDR3 is TGTGCCAGCAGTTACAGGTTTGGGCTCTTAGGCCCCGACTCTGGAAACACCATATATTTT.

V usage is TRBV7-9 and J usage is TRBJ2-7, with D possibly being TRBD2 (5 bases). Germline CDR1 SEHNR, CDR2 FQNEAQ (reference sequence). Trimming removed 5 bases at V and 3 bases at J, with 11 bases between. The CDR3 loop spans 13 amino acids. CDR3 amino acids: CASSLGDHYEQYF. The CDR3 nucleotides read TGTGCCAGCAGCCTGGGAGATCACTACGAGCAGTACTTC. The full variable domain, its missing parts supplied by reference TRBV7-9 and TRBJ2-7, is DTGVSQNPRHKITKRGQNVTFRCDPISEHNRLYWYRQTLGQGPEFLTYFQNEAQLEKSRLLSDRFSAERPKGSFSTLEIQRTEQGDSAMYLCASSLGDHYEQYFGPGTRLTVT.

V gene TRBV28 combines with J gene TRBJ2-5; D gene ambiguous. V was cut by 4 bases and J by 5 bases, with 8 bases left in between. The CDR3 is 12 amino acids. Germline CDR1 is MDHEN and CDR2 is SYDVKM. Here the CDR3 DNA reads TGTGCCAGCAGTTCTTTCCCCGAGACCCAGTACTTC. Translated, it gives CASSSFPETQYF.

This chain uses TRBV5-1 with TRBJ1-1; possible D gene TRBD1, 5 bases. V was trimmed by 4 bases and J by 1 base, leaving 14 bases between them. In germline, CDR1 is SGHRS, CDR2 YFSETQ. CDR3 length: 15 amino acids. The CDR3 spells CASSPVGGTNTEAFF. The CDR3 DNA sequence: TGCGCCAGCAGCCCGGTGGGGGGAACGAACACTGAAGCTTTCTTT.

The chain carries TRBV7-2 and TRBJ2-5; D may be TRBD1 (5 bases). V lost 3 bases, J lost 5 bases, and 10 bases lay in between. Germline CDR1 SGHTA, CDR2 FQGNSA. CDR3 size: 13 residues. The CDR3 region is CASSFGAGETQYF. CDR3 in DNA: TGTGCCAGCAGCTTTGGAGCAGGGGAGACCCAGTACTTC.

The rearrangement links TRBV29-1 to TRBJ2-7, with 11 nucleotides matching TRBD1. The germline V gene has CDR1 SQVTM and CDR2 ANQGSEA. The V segment lost 2 bases and the J segment 4 bases; nucleotides outside the gene matches: 4. CDR3 length: 14 residues. This CDR3 reads CSVEMGTGGYEQYF. CDR3 nucleotides: TGCAGCGTTGAAATGGGGACAGGGGGGTACGAGCAGTACTTC.

The chain recombines TRBV2 with TRBJ1-5, with a tentative D call TRBD1 (6 bases). The V gene's germline CDR1 is SNHLY and CDR2 FYNNEI. The CDR3 has 15 residues. V lost 4 bases, J lost 0 bases, and 10 bases lay in between. This CDR3 reads CASSGGTHSNQPQHF. In DNA form, the CDR3 reads TGTGCCAGCAGTGGGGGGACACATAGCAATCAGCCCCAGCATTTT.

J is TRBJ2-7 and V is TRBV2; 10 bases fit TRBD2. Losses at the gene ends were 3 bases for V and 5 bases for J; bases not matched to a gene: 1. The CDR3 has 13 amino acids. Germline V gene data show CDR1 as SNHLY and CDR2 as FYNNEI. The CDR3 nucleotides are TGTGCCAGCAGTGACCTAGCGGGAGACGAGCAGTACTTC. Amino acid sequence: CASSDLAGDEQYF.

The gene calls are TRBV5-1 and TRBJ2-3, with TRBD2 matching 12 bases. Trimming cost V 4 bases and J 6 bases; bases outside gene matches: 3. CDR3 size: 14 residues. The germline CDR1 and CDR2 sequences are SGHRS and YFSETQ. DNA of the CDR3: TGCGCCAGCAGCCCAGGACTAGCGGGGGATACGCAGTATTTT. Protein product: CASSPGLAGDTQYF. The whole variable domain, filled in from reference TRBV5-1 and TRBJ2-3, reads KAGVTQTPRYLIKTRGQQVTLSCSPISGHRSVSWYQQTPGQGLQFLFEYFSETQRNKGNFPGRFSGRQFSNSRSEMNVSTLELGDSALYLCASSPGLAGDTQYFGPGTRLTVL.

The rearrangement joins TRBV10-3 to TRBJ1-3; a weak D match, TRBD1 (5 bases). V dropped 6 bases and J dropped 0 bases, with 9 bases sitting between them. Per germline, CDR1 ENHRY and CDR2 SYGVKD. There are 14 residues in the CDR3. The CDR3 loop is CAISLDSSGNTIYF. The CDR3 region has the DNA TGTGCCATCAGCCTCGACAGCTCTGGAAACACCATATATTTT.

The rearrangement joins TRBV4-2 to TRBJ2-1; 11 nucleotides match TRBD2. Germline V gives CDR1 LGHNA, CDR2 YNFKEQ. The CDR3 has 16 residues. With 3 bases clipped from V and 3 bases from J, the junction kept 4 bases outside the gene matches. This CDR3 reads CASSQELAGDYNEQFF. The DNA for the CDR3 is TGTGCCAGCAGCCAGGAACTAGCGGGGGACTACAATGAGCAGTTCTTC.